The present T cell receptor beta chain was sequenced within a study of shared clonotypes between healthy human individuals. With 5 bases clipped from V and 1 base from J, the junction kept 2 bases outside the gene matches. The V gene's germline CDR1 is SGHVS and CDR2 FNYEAQ. The CDR3 loop spans 15 amino acids. An even split of each subset's genomic DNA across several immunoSEQ plates was performed. Original processing methods: ImmunoSEQ yielded junction-only sequences lacking quality scores, so filtering differed. The repertoire was sequenced with immunoSEQ multiplex PCR; TCRdb's copy has only in-frame clones and lacks some. The V and J calls and the clone size are those of that table, but D and trimming were determined from the DNA. This sample has 400,000 to 500,000 clones, with about 82% found just once. Participating donors were healthy, HIV-negative adults free of recent acute infections or vaccinations.

General observations from the study: Collection of samples was limited to blood; tissue repertoires likely differ.

As for this clone: Its antigen is currently unknown.

This chain connects TRBV7-6 to TRBJ2-2, with TRBD1 identical over 9 bases. The sequencing input was PBMCs. The sequence was obtained from a woman in her 40s in good health. Some clones in this sample may be carry-over from other donors' samples. The CDR3 region has the DNA TGTGCCAGCAGCGTGGGACAGGGGAACACCGGGGAGCTGTTTTTT. As protein: CASSVGQGNTGELFF.